A selection of T cell receptor beta chains follows, all from one sample in a study of blood T cell repertoires in COVID-19. Using immunoSEQ multiplex PCR, the repertoire was profiled, and TCRdb retains in-frame clones only, with some absent. Seen here are some 350,000 clones, around 87% observed once, and the top ten hold approximately 5%. Source material: PBMCs or T cells enriched from blood (not recorded which). These receptors were taken from a woman aged 25 to 39 who had recovered from COVID-19. Each CDR3 is given with its conserved first and last residue. Each record gives: J gene, D gene, clone size, V gene, CDR3 DNA, CDR3 protein. D genes are given only for firm matches. Not all rows give a size; the values are once, few, many and, for expanded clones, a class.

j_gene: TRBJ2-2
d_gene: TRBD2
abundance: .
v_gene: TRBV9
CDR3nt: TGTGCCAGCAGCGTAGGTCTAGCGGGGGGGCCGTACACCGGGGAGCTGTTTTTT
CDR3aa: CASSVGLAGGPYTGELFF

j_gene: TRBJ1-4
d_gene: .
abundance: .
v_gene: TRBV12-5
CDR3nt: TGTGCTAGTGGTTTGGAGACAGACCCTAATGAAAAACTGTTTTTT
CDR3aa: CASGLETDPNEKLFF

j_gene: TRBJ1-6
d_gene: .
abundance: .
v_gene: TRBV28
CDR3nt: TGTGCCAGCAGTTGGGGAGGGGGTTCACCCCTCCACTTT
CDR3aa: CASSWGGGSPLHF

j_gene: TRBJ1-2
d_gene: .
abundance: many
v_gene: TRBV12-3/TRBV12-4
CDR3nt: TGTGCCAGGATCCGGGACAACACCTATGGCTACACCTTC
CDR3aa: CARIRDNTYGYTF

j_gene: TRBJ2-1
d_gene: TRBD1
abundance: .
v_gene: TRBV5-1
CDR3nt: TGCGCCAGCTACCGATTCGGGACAGCAACTAACAATGAGCAGTTCTTC
CDR3aa: CASYRFGTATNNEQFF

j_gene: TRBJ2-2
d_gene: .
abundance: .
v_gene: TRBV28
CDR3nt: TGTGCCAGCCTCGGGAAGCCGAGCACCGGGGAGCTGTTTTTT
CDR3aa: CASLGKPSTGELFF

j_gene: TRBJ1-6
d_gene: TRBD1
abundance: .
v_gene: TRBV27
CDR3nt: TGTGCCAGCAGTTTATATCCTCAACCGACAGGGAATAATTCACCCCTCCACTTT
CDR3aa: CASSLYPQPTGNNSPLHF

j_gene: TRBJ2-3
d_gene: .
abundance: .
v_gene: TRBV5-8
CDR3nt: TGTGCCAGCCCAACCCGGGACTGGCGAGGGGTTCCGCAGTATTTT
CDR3aa: CASPTRDWRGVPQYF

j_gene: TRBJ2-3
d_gene: .
abundance: .
v_gene: TRBV6-5
CDR3nt: TGTGCCAGCAGGAAAGACTTACATACGCAGTATTTT
CDR3aa: CASRKDLHTQYF

j_gene: TRBJ2-2
d_gene: .
abundance: .
v_gene: TRBV10-3
CDR3nt: TGTGCCATCAGGAACTATCTTACGAACACCGGGGAGCTGTTTTTT
CDR3aa: CAIRNYLTNTGELFF

j_gene: TRBJ1-2
d_gene: .
abundance: once
v_gene: TRBV18
CDR3nt: TGTGCCAGCTCGGCCTCGTACAGAGATGGCTACACCTTC
CDR3aa: CASSASYRDGYTF

j_gene: TRBJ1-1
d_gene: .
abundance: .
v_gene: TRBV19
CDR3nt: TGTGCCAGTAGTATGGGCAGGGGCACTGAAGCTTTCTTT
CDR3aa: CASSMGRGTEAFF

j_gene: TRBJ1-1
d_gene: .
abundance: .
v_gene: TRBV7-3
CDR3nt: TGTGCCAGCAGCCCACAGACAGCGTCTGAAGCTTTCTTT
CDR3aa: CASSPQTASEAFF

j_gene: TRBJ1-2
d_gene: TRBD1
abundance: .
v_gene: TRBV5-8
CDR3nt: TGTGCCAGCAGCCAGGGGGCTGCGGGCTATGGCTACACCTTC
CDR3aa: CASSQGAAGYGYTF

j_gene: TRBJ2-1
d_gene: TRBD2
abundance: .
v_gene: TRBV28
CDR3nt: TGTGCCAGCAGTTTTAGCGGGGGATACAATGAGCAGTTCTTC
CDR3aa: CASSFSGGYNEQFF

j_gene: TRBJ2-1
d_gene: TRBD2
abundance: .
v_gene: TRBV7-2
CDR3nt: TGTGCCAGCAGCTTACGCCTTCGGGGGCTAGCGGGGGTCGAGCAGTTCTTC
CDR3aa: CASSLRLRGLAGVEQFF

j_gene: TRBJ2-7
d_gene: .
abundance: few
v_gene: TRBV5-4
CDR3nt: TGTGCCAGCAGACGTGAAAGCTCCGGCGAGCAGTACTTC
CDR3aa: CASRRESSGEQYF

j_gene: TRBJ1-5
d_gene: .
abundance: few
v_gene: TRBV27
CDR3nt: TGTGCCAGCACCACTCACTTTCCTAGCAATCAGCCCCAGCATTTT
CDR3aa: CASTTHFPSNQPQHF

j_gene: TRBJ1-2
d_gene: TRBD1
abundance: once
v_gene: TRBV9
CDR3nt: TGTGCCAGCAGCTCCGGGGGACAGGAGAACTATGGCTACACCTTC
CDR3aa: CASSSGGQENYGYTF

j_gene: TRBJ2-7
d_gene: .
abundance: .
v_gene: TRBV19
CDR3nt: TGTGCCAGTAGTATAGGACAGTCCTACGAGCAGTACTTC
CDR3aa: CASSIGQSYEQYF

j_gene: TRBJ2-3
d_gene: TRBD1
abundance: .
v_gene: TRBV7-9
CDR3nt: TGTGCCAGCAGCAAAGCACAGGGGGCCGGAGATACGCAGTATTTT
CDR3aa: CASSKAQGAGDTQYF

j_gene: TRBJ2-3
d_gene: TRBD2
abundance: .
v_gene: TRBV29-1
CDR3nt: TGCAGCGTGGTCCGAGGGCTAGCGGGGGAAGATACGCAGTATTTT
CDR3aa: CSVVRGLAGEDTQYF

j_gene: TRBJ2-7
d_gene: .
abundance: .
v_gene: TRBV5-4
CDR3nt: TGTGCCAGCAGCTTGGGTACCCTAGGCGAGCAGTACTTC
CDR3aa: CASSLGTLGEQYF

j_gene: TRBJ1-3
d_gene: TRBD1
abundance: .
v_gene: TRBV3-1/TRBV3-2
CDR3nt: TGTGCCAGCAGCCAGGACAGGGTCTCTGGAAACACCATATATTTT
CDR3aa: CASSQDRVSGNTIYF

j_gene: TRBJ2-5
d_gene: .
abundance: .
v_gene: TRBV3-1/TRBV3-2
CDR3nt: TGTGCCAGCAGCCATGGGCCGCGAACCTACCAAGAGACCCAGTACTTC
CDR3aa: CASSHGPRTYQETQYF

j_gene: TRBJ2-2
d_gene: .
abundance: .
v_gene: TRBV7-9
CDR3nt: TGTGCCAGCAGCTTAGCGTCCACAGGGGGGGCGAACACCGGGGAGCTGTTTTTT
CDR3aa: CASSLASTGGANTGELFF

j_gene: TRBJ1-5
d_gene: .
abundance: many
v_gene: TRBV6-4
CDR3nt: TGTGACAACGGGAGGCCAGGGGCTTCCGGTAATCAGCCCCAGCATTTT
CDR3aa: CDNGRPGASGNQPQHF

j_gene: TRBJ1-3
d_gene: .
abundance: .
v_gene: TRBV3-1/TRBV3-2
CDR3nt: TGTGCCAGCGCCGGGGAAGCCTCTGGAAACACCATATATTTT
CDR3aa: CASAGEASGNTIYF

j_gene: TRBJ1-4
d_gene: TRBD1
abundance: .
v_gene: TRBV19
CDR3nt: TGTGCTAGTAGTACCTATCGCCCTCTGCCTGGACAGGGCGAAACTAATGAAAAACTGTTTTTT
CDR3aa: CASSTYRPLPGQGETNEKLFF

j_gene: TRBJ1-1
d_gene: .
abundance: .
v_gene: TRBV6-5
CDR3nt: TGTGCCAGCAGTTACCTCAGGGGTAATAATGAAGCTTTCTTT
CDR3aa: CASSYLRGNNEAFF

j_gene: TRBJ2-7
d_gene: .
abundance: .
v_gene: TRBV12-3/TRBV12-4
CDR3nt: TGTGCCAGCAGTTTTGGCCGTACCTACGAGCAGTACTTC
CDR3aa: CASSFGRTYEQYF

j_gene: TRBJ1-6
d_gene: .
abundance: .
v_gene: TRBV6-5
CDR3nt: TGTGCCAGCAGACGGGGAGACTCTGGGAATTCACCCCTCCACTTT
CDR3aa: CASRRGDSGNSPLHF

j_gene: TRBJ2-3
d_gene: .
abundance: .
v_gene: TRBV29-1
CDR3nt: TGCAGCGTTGAAGGGAAGGGGACAGATACGCAGTATTTT
CDR3aa: CSVEGKGTDTQYF

j_gene: TRBJ1-5
d_gene: TRBD1
abundance: .
v_gene: TRBV2
CDR3nt: TGTGCCAGCAGTGTACCCTTAGACAGGGTTGGCAATCAGCCCCAGCATTTT
CDR3aa: CASSVPLDRVGNQPQHF

j_gene: TRBJ2-5
d_gene: TRBD2
abundance: .
v_gene: TRBV6-1
CDR3nt: TGTGCCAGCAGTGCAGCGGGGGGGAAAGAGACCCAGTACTTC
CDR3aa: CASSAAGGKETQYF

j_gene: TRBJ1-2
d_gene: TRBD1
abundance: .
v_gene: TRBV6-5
CDR3nt: TGTGCCAGCAGTTATAGCCGGGACAGGGGCCACTATGGCTACACCTTC
CDR3aa: CASSYSRDRGHYGYTF

j_gene: TRBJ2-3
d_gene: TRBD2
abundance: once
v_gene: TRBV29-1
CDR3nt: TGCAGCGTTGAGTACGGGGGGTACACAGATACGCAGTATTTT
CDR3aa: CSVEYGGYTDTQYF

j_gene: TRBJ1-5
d_gene: TRBD1
abundance: .
v_gene: TRBV19
CDR3nt: TGTGCCAGTAGTGCACAGGGGGTTGGGCAGCCCCAGCATTTT
CDR3aa: CASSAQGVGQPQHF

j_gene: TRBJ2-7
d_gene: TRBD1
abundance: .
v_gene: TRBV2
CDR3nt: TGTGCCAGCTCCGGGACAGGGGCTCCCGAGCAGTACTTC
CDR3aa: CASSGTGAPEQYF

j_gene: TRBJ1-2
d_gene: TRBD1
abundance: once
v_gene: TRBV6-2/TRBV6-3
CDR3nt: TGTGCCAGCAGTCGTCCCGGGACAGGGGCATTAGCTAACTATGGCTACACCTTC
CDR3aa: CASSRPGTGALANYGYTF

j_gene: TRBJ1-2
d_gene: .
abundance: .
v_gene: TRBV7-2
CDR3nt: TGTGCCAGCAGCTTAGCCCCCTGGGCAGGGAACTATGGCTACACCTTC
CDR3aa: CASSLAPWAGNYGYTF

j_gene: TRBJ1-1
d_gene: .
abundance: .
v_gene: TRBV5-1
CDR3nt: TGCGCCAGCAGCTGGTTTGGGGACGCGGGGGTTGAAGCTTTCTTT
CDR3aa: CASSWFGDAGVEAFF

j_gene: TRBJ2-3
d_gene: TRBD2
abundance: .
v_gene: TRBV7-7
CDR3nt: TGTGCCAGCAGCTCCGGACTAGCGGGGTCCACAGATACGCAGTATTTT
CDR3aa: CASSSGLAGSTDTQYF

j_gene: TRBJ2-1
d_gene: .
abundance: .
v_gene: TRBV29-1
CDR3nt: TGCAGCGTTGCCGCCTCGGGCTCCTACAATGAGCAGTTCTTC
CDR3aa: CSVAASGSYNEQFF

j_gene: TRBJ2-5
d_gene: TRBD2
abundance: .
v_gene: TRBV3-1/TRBV3-2
CDR3nt: TGTGCCAGCAACCGAGCGGGGGGGGAGACCCAGTACTTC
CDR3aa: CASNRAGGETQYF

j_gene: TRBJ1-2
d_gene: .
abundance: .
v_gene: TRBV5-1
CDR3nt: TGCGCCAGCAGCTCCCAAGGAGCGAACTATGGCTACACCTTC
CDR3aa: CASSSQGANYGYTF

j_gene: TRBJ2-7
d_gene: TRBD1
abundance: once
v_gene: TRBV7-2
CDR3nt: TGTGCCAGCAGCCTGGGTGGTTTCGGACGGGACAGGGGCCCCGAGCAGTACTTC
CDR3aa: CASSLGGFGRDRGPEQYF

j_gene: TRBJ1-4
d_gene: TRBD1
abundance: .
v_gene: TRBV7-2
CDR3nt: TGTGCCAGCAAGAAATCGGGACAGCTAAATGAAAAACTGTTTTTT
CDR3aa: CASKKSGQLNEKLFF

j_gene: TRBJ2-1
d_gene: .
abundance: .
v_gene: TRBV25-1
CDR3nt: TGTGCCAGCAGTGAATCCGGGATTGAGCAGTTCTTC
CDR3aa: CASSESGIEQFF

j_gene: TRBJ2-5
d_gene: TRBD1
abundance: .
v_gene: TRBV9
CDR3nt: TGTGCCAGCAGCGCAGGGGGACGGCTGTTACAAGAGACCCAGTACTTC
CDR3aa: CASSAGGRLLQETQYF

j_gene: TRBJ2-7
d_gene: .
abundance: few
v_gene: TRBV2
CDR3nt: TGTGCCAGCAGTGACAGGGTCGGCTCCTACGAGCAGTACTTC
CDR3aa: CASSDRVGSYEQYF

j_gene: TRBJ1-5
d_gene: TRBD1
abundance: .
v_gene: TRBV6-2/TRBV6-3
CDR3nt: TGTGCCAGCAGTTACACCACAGGGGGCAATCAGCCCCAGCATTTT
CDR3aa: CASSYTTGGNQPQHF

j_gene: TRBJ2-1
d_gene: .
abundance: once
v_gene: TRBV7-2
CDR3nt: TGTGCCAGCAGCTTAGTTTGGCAGTCCCTCTCCTACAATGAGCAGTTCTTC
CDR3aa: CASSLVWQSLSYNEQFF

j_gene: TRBJ2-3
d_gene: TRBD1
abundance: .
v_gene: TRBV24-1
CDR3nt: TGTGCCACCACCCCCGGGGACAGGGCTAGCACAGATACGCAGTATTTT
CDR3aa: CATTPGDRASTDTQYF